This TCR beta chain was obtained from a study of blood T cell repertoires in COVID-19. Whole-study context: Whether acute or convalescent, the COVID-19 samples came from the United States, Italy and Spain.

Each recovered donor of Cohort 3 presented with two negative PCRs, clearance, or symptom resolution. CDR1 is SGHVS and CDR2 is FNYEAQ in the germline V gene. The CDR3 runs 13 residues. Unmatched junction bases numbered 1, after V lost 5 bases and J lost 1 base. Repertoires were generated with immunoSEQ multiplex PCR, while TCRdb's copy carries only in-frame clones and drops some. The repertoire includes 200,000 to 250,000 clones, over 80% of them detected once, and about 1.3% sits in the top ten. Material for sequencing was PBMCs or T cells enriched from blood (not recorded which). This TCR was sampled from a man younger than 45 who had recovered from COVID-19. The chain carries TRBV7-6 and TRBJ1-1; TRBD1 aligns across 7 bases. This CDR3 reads CASSRTGNTEAFF. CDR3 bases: TGTGCCAGCAGCCGGACAGGGAACACTGAAGCTTTCTTT.